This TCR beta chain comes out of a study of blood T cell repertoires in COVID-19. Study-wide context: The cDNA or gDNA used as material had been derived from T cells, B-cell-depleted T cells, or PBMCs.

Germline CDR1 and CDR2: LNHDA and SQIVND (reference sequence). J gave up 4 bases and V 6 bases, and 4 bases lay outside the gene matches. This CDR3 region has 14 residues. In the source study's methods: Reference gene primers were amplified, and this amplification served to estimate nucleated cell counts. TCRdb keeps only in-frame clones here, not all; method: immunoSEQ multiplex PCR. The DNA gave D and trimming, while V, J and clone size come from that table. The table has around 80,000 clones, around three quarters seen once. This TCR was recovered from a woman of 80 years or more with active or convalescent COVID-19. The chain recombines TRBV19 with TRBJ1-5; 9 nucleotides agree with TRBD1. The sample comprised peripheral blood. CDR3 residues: CASRVGQGNQPQHF. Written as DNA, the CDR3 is TGTGCCAGTAGGGTGGGACAGGGTAATCAGCCCCAGCATTTT.